This note documents a single TCR beta chain sequence. Antigen unknown. Germline-derived CDR1 and CDR2 are SGHRS and YFSETQ. Trimming removed 3 bases at V and 5 bases at J, with 10 bases between. This CDR3 has 13 residues. Findings of the study overall: Tumor memory CD4+ T cell TCR gene usage was found to cluster with blood and lymph node memory CD4+ cells and with lymph node naive CD4+ cells. Tumor Treg TCRs overlapped most with tumor naive CD4+ cells.

Constant-region reverse primers amplified full-length variable regions, followed by semi-nested Nested Universal Primer A PCR. Via MiXCR, TCRdb re-called the 5' RACE reads, giving one row per CDR3 protein. This table holds 9,500 to 12,000 distinct CDR3 sequences, 47% found once. The V gene is TRBV5-1, the J gene TRBJ2-3; weak D call: TRBD2 (5 bases). The specimen sequenced was tumor-infiltrating naive CD4+ T cells sorted from the breast tumor. Sample subset: naive CD4+ T cells, CD4+CD45RA+CD25-. This receptor was identified in a female donor with breast cancer. In DNA, the CDR3 is TGCGCCAGCAGCTACCGTGGGAGAGATACGCAGTATTTT. This translates into CASSYRGRDTQYF.